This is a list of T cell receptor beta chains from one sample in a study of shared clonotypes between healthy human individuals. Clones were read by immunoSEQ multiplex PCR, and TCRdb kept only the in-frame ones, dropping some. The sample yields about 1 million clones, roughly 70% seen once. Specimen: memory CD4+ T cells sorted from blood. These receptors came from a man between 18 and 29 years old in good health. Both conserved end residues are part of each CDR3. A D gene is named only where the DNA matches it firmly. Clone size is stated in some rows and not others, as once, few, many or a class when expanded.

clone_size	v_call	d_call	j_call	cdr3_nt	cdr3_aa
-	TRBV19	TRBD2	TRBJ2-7	TGTGCCAGTAGTATAACGCTAGCGGGGGAGCAGTACTTC	CASSITLAGEQYF
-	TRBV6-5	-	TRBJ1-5	TGTGCCAGCAGTTACGCAGGGAACAATCAGCCCCAGCATTTT	CASSYAGNNQPQHF
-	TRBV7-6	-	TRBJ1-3	TGTGCCAGCAGCCTCAGGGAATCAGGAAACACCATATATTTT	CASSLRESGNTIYF
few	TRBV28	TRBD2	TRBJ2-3	TGTGCCAGCAGTCAGGGAGGGTACACAGATACGCAGTATTTT	CASSQGGYTDTQYF
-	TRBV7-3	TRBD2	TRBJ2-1	TGTGCCAGCAGCCTTAGCGGGGGGGCGAATAATGAGCAGTTCTTC	CASSLSGGANNEQFF
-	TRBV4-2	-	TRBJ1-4	TGTGCCAGCAGCCAAGATTACACGCGCGAAAAACTGTTTTTT	CASSQDYTREKLFF
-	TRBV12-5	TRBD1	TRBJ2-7	TGTGCTAGTGGTTTAAGGCAGGGGGACGAGCAGTACTTC	CASGLRQGDEQYF
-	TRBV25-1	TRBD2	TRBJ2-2	TGTGCCAGCAGTGTCGGACTAGCGCGCACCGGGGAGCTGTTTTTT	CASSVGLARTGELFF
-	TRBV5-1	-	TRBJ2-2	TGCGCCAGCAGCTTGACTACCGGGGAGCTGTTTTTT	CASSLTTGELFF
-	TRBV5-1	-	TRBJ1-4	TGCGCCAGCAGCTTGGGACAGGCCTTTGGGGAAGAAAAACTGTTTTTT	CASSLGQAFGEEKLFF
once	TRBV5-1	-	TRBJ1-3	TGCGCCAGCAGCTTGAACGGGGGCTCAGGAAACACCATATATTTT	CASSLNGGSGNTIYF
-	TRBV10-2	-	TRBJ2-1	TGCGCCAGCAGTCATCCTCCCCGATTGGGGTACAATGAGCAGTTCTTC	CASSHPPRLGYNEQFF
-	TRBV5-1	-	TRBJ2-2	TGCGCCAGCCAAAGGCGGACGGAGAACACCGGGGAGCTGTTTTTT	CASQRRTENTGELFF
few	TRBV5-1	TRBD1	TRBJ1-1	TGCGCCAGCAGCTCCGGGACAGGGAGCACTGAAGCTTTCTTT	CASSSGTGSTEAFF
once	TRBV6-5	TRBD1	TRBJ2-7	TGTGCCAGCAGTAAGACAGGGGGTTACGAGCAGTACTTC	CASSKTGGYEQYF
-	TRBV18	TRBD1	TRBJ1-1	TGTGCCAGCTCACCCGGACAGGGGAGCGCTGAAGCTTTCTTT	CASSPGQGSAEAFF
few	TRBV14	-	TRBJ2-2	TGTGCCAGCAGCCAAGACCGGGGCAGGGCAAGGGAGCTGTTTTTT	CASSQDRGRARELFF
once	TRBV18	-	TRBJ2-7	TGTGCCAGCTCCCTAGGGGATTACGAGCAGTACTTC	CASSLGDYEQYF
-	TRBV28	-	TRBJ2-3	TGTGCCAGCAGTTCGGAGACAGGCCTCGGTAGAGGTACGCAGTATTTT	CASSSETGLGRGTQYF
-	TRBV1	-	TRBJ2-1	TGCACCAGCAGCCTAAGAGGGATCATTCAGTTGAGCAACAATGAGCAGTTCTTC	CTSSLRGIIQLSNNEQFF
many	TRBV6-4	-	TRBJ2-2	TGTGCCAGCACGGACCCCGAGCCGGGACCGAACACCGGGGAGCTGTTTTTT	CASTDPEPGPNTGELFF
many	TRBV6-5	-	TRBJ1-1	TGTGCCAGCAGCCTCAGGGGTACTGAAGCTTTCTTT	CASSLRGTEAFF
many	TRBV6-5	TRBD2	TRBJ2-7	TGTGCCAGCAGTTCGGGACTAGCGGGAAACTACGAGCAGTACTTC	CASSSGLAGNYEQYF
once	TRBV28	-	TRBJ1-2	TGTGCCAGCAGTCCAATACCGGGCCGTTACTATGGCTACACCTTC	CASSPIPGRYYGYTF
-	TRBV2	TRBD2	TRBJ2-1	TGTGCCAGCAAGCGGAGTAGCGGGGTCGTCGATGAGCAGTTCTTC	CASKRSSGVVDEQFF
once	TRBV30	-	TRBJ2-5	TGTGCCTGGAGTGAGGGGCCCGTGTCTGAGACCCAGTACTTC	CAWSEGPVSETQYF
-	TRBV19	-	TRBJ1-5	TGTGCCAGTTCCAACAGGGGCAATCAGCCCCAGCATTTT	CASSNRGNQPQHF
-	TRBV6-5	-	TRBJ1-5	TGTGCCAGCAGTTCCCAGGGTTTGGGCAATCAGCCCCAGCATTTT	CASSSQGLGNQPQHF
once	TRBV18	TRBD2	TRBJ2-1	TGTGCCAGCTCCCGCGGGACTACCAGAGTGTTGAAGCAGTTCTTC	CASSRGTTRVLKQFF
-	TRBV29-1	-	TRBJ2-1	TGCAGCGTTGATTTGGGCTACAATGAGCAGTTCTTC	CSVDLGYNEQFF
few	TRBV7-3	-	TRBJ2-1	TGTGCCAGCAGCTTAAATCCGGGGTGGAATGAGCAGTTCTTC	CASSLNPGWNEQFF
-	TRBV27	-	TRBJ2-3	TGTGCCAGCAGTTTTTTAGATACGCAGTATTTT	CASSFLDTQYF
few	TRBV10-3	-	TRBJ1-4	TGTGCCATCGCGGGGAAGATAAATGAAAAACTGTTTTTT	CAIAGKINEKLFF